A selection of T cell receptor beta chains follows, all from one sample in a study of T cells in localized non-small cell lung cancer. The repertoire was sequenced with immunoSEQ multiplex PCR; TCRdb's copy has only in-frame clones and lacks some. The sample contains tens of thousands of clones, around 81% of which appear only once. Sample: PBMCs, taken before any cancer treatment. The receptors were gathered from a man aged 35 to 70 with stage II lung adenocarcinoma. The CDR3 runs from the conserved cysteine through the conserved F or W. Fields, in order: V gene, clone size, D gene, J gene, CDR3 DNA, CDR3 protein. A D gene is named only where the DNA matches it firmly. Expanded clones are given a class, and other clones once, few, many or no size at all.

TRBV6-6	-	-	TRBJ2-5	TGTGCCAGCAGTCCGAGGGTCCAAGAGACCCAGTACTTC	CASSPRVQETQYF
TRBV2	-	-	TRBJ1-6	TGTGCCAGCAGTGAGGGACCATATAATTCACCCCTCCACTTT	CASSEGPYNSPLHF
TRBV7-9	-	TRBD1	TRBJ2-4	TGTGCCAGCAGCCGGGACAGCCTAGCCAAAAACATTCAGTACTTC	CASSRDSLAKNIQYF
TRBV6-4	-	-	TRBJ2-3	TGTGCCAGCAGTCAAACTTTCGGGGACGGAACCCCAGATACGCAGTATTTT	CASSQTFGDGTPDTQYF
TRBV7-8	-	-	TRBJ1-5	TGTGCCAGCAGCTTAGCATCGGGGCCGTACAATCAGCCCCAGCATTTT	CASSLASGPYNQPQHF
TRBV30	-	TRBD1	TRBJ2-6	TGTGCCTGGACCAGGACAGGACCTTCTTACTCTGGGGCCAACGTCCTGACTTTC	CAWTRTGPSYSGANVLTF
TRBV5-1	-	-	TRBJ1-2	TGCGCCAGCAGCGAGGGACCCCAAGGCTATGGCTACACCTTC	CASSEGPQGYGYTF
TRBV18	-	-	TRBJ2-2	TGTGCCAGCTCATCCAACACCGGGGAGCTGTTTTTT	CASSSNTGELFF
TRBV5-4	-	-	TRBJ2-7	TGTGCCAGCAGCTTGGAGGTGGGATCCTACGAGCAGTACTTC	CASSLEVGSYEQYF
TRBV6-5	-	-	TRBJ1-3	TGTGCCAGCAGTTACTCCCTGGGTAATACTGGAAACACCATATATTTT	CASSYSLGNTGNTIYF
TRBV7-2	-	TRBD1	TRBJ2-7	TGTGCCAGCAGCTTAGTAGGGGACAGGGGTAGCTACGAGCAGTACTTC	CASSLVGDRGSYEQYF
TRBV2	-	-	TRBJ1-2	TGTGCCAGCAGTGAAACGTCCTATGGCTACACCTTC	CASSETSYGYTF
TRBV4-1	-	-	TRBJ2-1	TGCGCCAGCAGCCAGGATGGACTACCCAATGAGCAGTTCTTC	CASSQDGLPNEQFF
TRBV6-6	-	-	TRBJ2-3	TGTGCCATCAATCGACAGTACTCCACAGATACGCAGTATTTT	CAINRQYSTDTQYF
TRBV7-9	once	-	TRBJ2-6	TGTGCCAGCAGCTCCTGGCCTAGCGGCCAGGGGGCTGGGGCCAACGTCCTGACTTTC	CASSSWPSGQGAGANVLTF
TRBV5-1	-	-	TRBJ2-1	TGCGCCAGCAGCTTAGCGGGCGCGGGCTACAATGAGCAGTTCTTC	CASSLAGAGYNEQFF
TRBV19	-	-	TRBJ2-2	TGTGCCAGTATACGGCAGGGGGGGACCGGGGAGCTGTTTTTT	CASIRQGGTGELFF
TRBV27	-	-	TRBJ1-3	TGTGCCAGCAGCCTACGGTTAGGGGTCTCTGGAAACACCATATATTTT	CASSLRLGVSGNTIYF
TRBV6-1	few	-	TRBJ1-5	TGTGCCAGCAATCGGGACAATGTCGGTCAGCCCCAGCATTTT	CASNRDNVGQPQHF
TRBV11-3	-	-	TRBJ2-3	TGTGCCAGCAGCTTAGGGGGGAATGGGGATACGCAGTATTTT	CASSLGGNGDTQYF